A single count supports the clone carrying this T cell receptor beta chain. Its antigen remains unknown. The data derive from a study of cytomegalovirus exposure and HLA in healthy donors. General observations from the study: Under in vitro conditions, three CMV-associated chains were confirmed as specific for CMV antigens. Earlier analysis found most TCR beta V segments productive about 87% or about 30% of the time. Sequencing likely generated an artifact that appeared as a cluster of highly shared sequence variants.

There are 17 residues in the CDR3. CDR1 SGHNT and CDR2 YYREEE come from the germline V gene (reference sequence). The J segment lost 1 base and the V segment lost 6 bases, leaving 13 bases of the junction unmatched. The PCR used 60 Vbeta and 13 Jbeta primers. TCRdb keeps only in-frame clones here, not all; method: immunoSEQ multiplex PCR. Here the sample spans around 120,000 clones, around 72% being singletons. This clonotype was sampled from a woman aged 35 to 49 in good health and CMV-seropositive. The J gene is TRBJ2-3, the V gene TRBV5-4; 8 bases line up with TRBD2. Sequenced material: PBMCs. CDR3 protein: CASTPPGGGAGTDTQYF. CDR3 DNA sequence: TGTGCCAGCACCCCGCCGGGAGGGGGGGCGGGCACAGATACGCAGTATTTT.